A selection of T cell receptor beta chains follows, all from one sample in a study of blood T cell repertoires in COVID-19. Here immunoSEQ multiplex PCR was the method, and the copy in TCRdb shows in-frame clones only, minus some. Of 350,000 to 450,000 clones in the sample, around 86% were seen once. What was sequenced was peripheral blood. Receptors were obtained from a human donor in a cohort sampled during active COVID-19. Each CDR3 is given with its conserved first and last residue. D genes are given only for firm matches. Clone size, where shown, is once, few, many, or a class for clones that have expanded.

CDR3 length: 13; V gene: TRBV6-5; clone size: NA; J gene: TRBJ1-2; D gene: NA; CDR3 DNA: TGTGCCAGCAGCCGGGGGGGGCCTCATGGCTACACCTTC; CDR3 protein: CASSRGGPHGYTF
CDR3 length: 13; V gene: TRBV3-1/TRBV3-2; clone size: NA; J gene: TRBJ2-3; D gene: NA; CDR3 DNA: TGTGCCAGCAGCCGAGACTTGACAGATACGCAGTATTTT; CDR3 protein: CASSRDLTDTQYF
CDR3 length: 15; V gene: TRBV6-5; clone size: NA; J gene: TRBJ1-4; D gene: NA; CDR3 DNA: TGTGCCAGCAGGGCCGGGAGGGGGGGAGAAGAAAAACTGTTTTTT; CDR3 protein: CASRAGRGGEEKLFF
CDR3 length: 15; V gene: TRBV6-5; clone size: NA; J gene: TRBJ2-3; D gene: TRBD2; CDR3 DNA: TGTGCCAGCAGTCCTCTAACGGGGGGGGCAGATACGCAGTATTTT; CDR3 protein: CASSPLTGGADTQYF
CDR3 length: 15; V gene: TRBV18; clone size: NA; J gene: TRBJ2-3; D gene: TRBD1; CDR3 DNA: TGTGCCAGCTCACGCGGACAGGGGGACGCAGATACGCAGTATTTT; CDR3 protein: CASSRGQGDADTQYF
CDR3 length: 17; V gene: TRBV4-1; clone size: NA; J gene: TRBJ2-5; D gene: NA; CDR3 DNA: TGCGCCAGCAGCGGTGGTCAAGGGGCATTGTTTCAAGAGACCCAGTACTTC; CDR3 protein: CASSGGQGALFQETQYF
CDR3 length: 13; V gene: TRBV5-4; clone size: NA; J gene: TRBJ2-1; D gene: TRBD2; CDR3 DNA: TGTGCCAGCAGCGCGGTAACTAGCGGTGAGCAGTTCTTC; CDR3 protein: CASSAVTSGEQFF
CDR3 length: 16; V gene: TRBV19; clone size: NA; J gene: TRBJ2-7; D gene: TRBD1; CDR3 DNA: TGTGCCAGTAGTGCGGACAGGGGGCGAACCTCCTACGAGCAGTACTTC; CDR3 protein: CASSADRGRTSYEQYF
CDR3 length: 15; V gene: TRBV5-1; clone size: NA; J gene: TRBJ2-3; D gene: TRBD1; CDR3 DNA: TGCGCCAGCAGCCTAAGGGACAGGGAGACAGATACGCAGTATTTT; CDR3 protein: CASSLRDRETDTQYF
CDR3 length: 16; V gene: TRBV24-1; clone size: NA; J gene: TRBJ1-6; D gene: NA; CDR3 DNA: TGTGCCACCAGTGATTTGTACCAGGGTTGGAATTCACCCCTCCACTTT; CDR3 protein: CATSDLYQGWNSPLHF
CDR3 length: 17; V gene: TRBV5-8; clone size: NA; J gene: TRBJ2-5; D gene: TRBD2; CDR3 DNA: TGTGCCAGCAGCTTGTTACTAGCGGGAGGTGCCCAAGAGACCCAGTACTTC; CDR3 protein: CASSLLLAGGAQETQYF
CDR3 length: 15; V gene: TRBV11-3; clone size: few; J gene: TRBJ2-1; D gene: NA; CDR3 DNA: TGTGCCAGCAGCTTAGTTGCCAGCTCCTACAATGAGCAGTTCTTC; CDR3 protein: CASSLVASSYNEQFF
CDR3 length: 14; V gene: TRBV2; clone size: NA; J gene: TRBJ2-1; D gene: TRBD2; CDR3 DNA: TGTGCCAGCAGTGAAATAGCGGGAAGGAATGAGCAGTTCTTC; CDR3 protein: CASSEIAGRNEQFF
CDR3 length: 15; V gene: TRBV25-1; clone size: NA; J gene: TRBJ2-2; D gene: TRBD1; CDR3 DNA: TGTGCCAGCCGTCCTAGGACAGGGGGCACCGGGGAGCTGTTTTTT; CDR3 protein: CASRPRTGGTGELFF
CDR3 length: 13; V gene: TRBV7-3; clone size: many; J gene: TRBJ2-5; D gene: TRBD2; CDR3 DNA: TGTGCCAGCAGCTTCACGGGAGGTGAGACCCAGTACTTC; CDR3 protein: CASSFTGGETQYF
CDR3 length: 15; V gene: TRBV5-1; clone size: NA; J gene: TRBJ1-4; D gene: TRBD1; CDR3 DNA: TGCGCCAGCAGCTTGGCCGGTGGGGACAGTGAAAAACTGTTTTTT; CDR3 protein: CASSLAGGDSEKLFF
CDR3 length: 14; V gene: TRBV7-8; clone size: NA; J gene: TRBJ1-5; D gene: NA; CDR3 DNA: TGTGCCAGCAGCTTAGTGGTGGGAGGTCAGCCCCAGCATTTT; CDR3 protein: CASSLVVGGQPQHF
CDR3 length: 11; V gene: TRBV20-1; clone size: NA; J gene: TRBJ2-2; D gene: NA; CDR3 DNA: TGCAGTGCTCCCAGAACCGGGGAGCTGTTTTTT; CDR3 protein: CSAPRTGELFF
CDR3 length: 17; V gene: TRBV7-8; clone size: NA; J gene: TRBJ2-7; D gene: TRBD1; CDR3 DNA: TGTGCCAGCAGCGGAACGGTCCCTTGGGACAGGCCGGGCGAGCAGTACTTC; CDR3 protein: CASSGTVPWDRPGEQYF
CDR3 length: 16; V gene: TRBV10-2; clone size: NA; J gene: TRBJ2-1; D gene: TRBD1; CDR3 DNA: TGCGCCAGCAGCGATCTGACAGGGGGCCCTTACAATGAGCAGTTCTTC; CDR3 protein: CASSDLTGGPYNEQFF
CDR3 length: 15; V gene: TRBV2; clone size: NA; J gene: TRBJ2-1; D gene: TRBD2; CDR3 DNA: TGTGCCAGCAGCGTGACTAGCGGATCCTACAATGAGCAGTTCTTC; CDR3 protein: CASSVTSGSYNEQFF
CDR3 length: 17; V gene: TRBV7-9; clone size: NA; J gene: TRBJ2-3; D gene: TRBD1; CDR3 DNA: TGTGCCAGCAGCTACCATGGACAGGGGGCCGTCGCAGATACGCAGTATTTT; CDR3 protein: CASSYHGQGAVADTQYF
CDR3 length: 16; V gene: TRBV5-1; clone size: NA; J gene: TRBJ2-3; D gene: TRBD1; CDR3 DNA: TGCGCCAGCAGCGAGGGGCAGGGGGTCCGCACAGATACGCAGTATTTT; CDR3 protein: CASSEGQGVRTDTQYF